What follows describes a single TCR beta chain. The PCR had 60 Vbeta and 13 Jbeta primers. The data were produced by immunoSEQ multiplex PCR, yet TCRdb's version contains in-frame clones alone and is incomplete. The repertoire holds about 180,000 clones, with approximately 80% as singletons. The data originate from a study of cytomegalovirus exposure and HLA in healthy donors. The source is a woman aged 25 to 39 in good health and CMV-seronegative. Sequenced material: PBMCs.

In DNA, the CDR3 is TGCGCCAGCAGCCAAGGGGCGGGGGGCGGGTACGAGCAGTACTTC. Translation gives CASSQGAGGGYEQYF. This chain uses TRBV4-3 with TRBJ2-7; TRBD2 agrees at 8 bases. The CDR3 has 15 amino acids. Trimming cost V 1 base and J 4 bases; bases outside gene matches: 6. The germline CDR1 and CDR2 sequences are LGHNA and YSLEER.